Shown below are 2 T cell receptor beta chains from a single sample sequenced in a study of blood T cells in healthy people across ages. The second PCR ran roughly 6 to 11 cycles with a sample-barcoded 5' primer and J-beta primers. TCRdb reprocessed the 5' RACE reads via MiXCR and lists one record per CDR3 protein. The sample includes approximately 670,000 distinct CDR3 sequences, 40% to 45% of them seen just once. The specimen was blood. The source of these receptors is an older man in good health.

The J gene is TRBJ2-3, the V gene TRBV27; D might be TRBD2 (5 bases). V dropped 5 bases and J dropped 0 bases, with 18 bases sitting between them. Germline CDR1 MNHEY, CDR2 SMNVEV (reference sequence). The CDR3 is 17 amino acids. This CDR3 is CASSTRGGRTSTDTQYF. In nucleotides, the CDR3 is TGTGCCAGCAGTACCCGGGGTGGACGAACTAGCACAGATACGCAGTATTTT.

The rearrangement uses TRBV9 and TRBJ2-5; 7 bases are shared with TRBD1. Per germline, CDR1 SGDLS and CDR2 YYNGEE. The CDR3 is 15 amino acids. Trimming cost V 3 bases and J 5 bases; bases outside gene matches: 10. CDR3 in amino acids: CASSELQGNWETQYF. DNA for the CDR3: TGTGCCAGCAGCGAATTACAGGGGAATTGGGAGACCCAGTACTTC.